This paragraph reports one T cell receptor beta chain. Antigen unknown. Method: immunoSEQ multiplex PCR; TCRdb's copy keeps in-frame clones and lacks some. The table includes 40,000 to 60,000 clones, 80% to 95% detected once. This record belongs to a study of OX40 agonist ivuxolimab in advanced cancers. Across the study: Partial responses occurred in Three dose-escalation patients, one with hepatocellular carcinoma and two with cutaneous melanoma.

Any history of autoimmune disease or systemic immunosuppression disqualified patients. Study observations and caveats: With doses of 0.1-3.0 mg/kg, partial responders showed among the lowest clonal expansion.

The specimen comprised CD4+ or CD8+ T cells sorted from blood, sampled in a trial of the OX40 agonist ivuxolimab. The sequence was obtained from an adult with an advanced solid tumor such as melanoma, head and neck, liver or kidney cancer.

CDR3 protein: CASSSDRRNYNEQFF. In nucleotides, the CDR3 is TGTGCCAGCAGTTCCGACAGACGCAATTACAATGAGCAGTTCTTC. V is TRBV5-6 and J is TRBJ2-1; D is perhaps TRBD1 (5 bases). Trimming removed 5 bases at V and 4 bases at J, with 16 bases between. This CDR3 region has 15 residues. The germline CDR1 and CDR2 sequences are SGHDT and YYEEEE.